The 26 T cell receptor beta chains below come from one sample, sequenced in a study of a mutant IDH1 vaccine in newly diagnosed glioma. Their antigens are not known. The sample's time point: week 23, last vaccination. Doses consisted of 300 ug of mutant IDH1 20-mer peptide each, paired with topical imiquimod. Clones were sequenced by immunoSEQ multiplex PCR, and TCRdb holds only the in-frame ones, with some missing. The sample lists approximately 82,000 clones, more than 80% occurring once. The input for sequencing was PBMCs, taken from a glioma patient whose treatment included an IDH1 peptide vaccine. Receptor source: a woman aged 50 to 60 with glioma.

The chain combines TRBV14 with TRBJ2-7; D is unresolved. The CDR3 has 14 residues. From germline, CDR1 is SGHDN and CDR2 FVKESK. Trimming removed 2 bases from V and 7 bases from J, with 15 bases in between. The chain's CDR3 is CASSQPYLSGEQYF. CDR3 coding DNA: TGTGCCAGCAGCCAACCCTACCTTTCTGGGGAGCAGTACTTC.

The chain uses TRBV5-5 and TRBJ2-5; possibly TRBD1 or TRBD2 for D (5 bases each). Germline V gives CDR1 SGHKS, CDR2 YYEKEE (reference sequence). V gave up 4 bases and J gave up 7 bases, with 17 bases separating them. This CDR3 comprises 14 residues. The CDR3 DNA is TGTGCCAGCAGCCCCGGGACGGATGTTGTGACCCAGTACTTC. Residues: CASSPGTDVVTQYF. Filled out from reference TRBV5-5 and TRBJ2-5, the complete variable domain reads DAGVTQSPTHLIKTRGQQVTLRCSPISGHKSVSWYQQVLGQGPQFIFQYYEKEERGRGNFPDRFSARQFPNYSSELNVNALLLGDSALYLCASSPGTDVVTQYFGPGTRLLVL.

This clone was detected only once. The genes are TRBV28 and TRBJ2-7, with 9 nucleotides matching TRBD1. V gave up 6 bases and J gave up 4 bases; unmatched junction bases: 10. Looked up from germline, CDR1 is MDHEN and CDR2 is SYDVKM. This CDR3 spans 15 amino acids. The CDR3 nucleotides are TGTGCCAGCAGACCCCAACAGGGGGCGAGGTACGAGCAGTACTTC. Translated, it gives CASRPQQGARYEQYF.

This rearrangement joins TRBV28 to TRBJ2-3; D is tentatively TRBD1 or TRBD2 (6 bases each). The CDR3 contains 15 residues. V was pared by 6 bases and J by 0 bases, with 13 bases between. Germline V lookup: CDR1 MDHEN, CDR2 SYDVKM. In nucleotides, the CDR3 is TGTGCCAGCAGGGCGCAGGGGACTAGCACAGATACGCAGTATTTT. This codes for CASRAQGTSTDTQYF.

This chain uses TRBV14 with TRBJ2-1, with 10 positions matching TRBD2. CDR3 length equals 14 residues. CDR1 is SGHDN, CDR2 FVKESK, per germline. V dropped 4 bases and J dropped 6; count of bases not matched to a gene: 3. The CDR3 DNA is TGTGCCAGCAGCCCGGGACTAGCGCGCAATGAGCAGTTCTTC. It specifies CASSPGLARNEQFF.

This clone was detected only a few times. CDR3 sequence (DNA): TGTGCCAGCAGCCAAGATGGGGTCAGGGACGCTTTCTTT. Encoded protein: CASSQDGVRDAFF. This chain links TRBV4-2 with TRBJ1-1; a possible D gene is TRBD1 (5 bases). V gave up 0 bases and J gave up 11 bases, with 13 bases separating them. CDR1 and CDR2 (germline): LGHNA, YNFKEQ. This CDR3 contains 13 residues.

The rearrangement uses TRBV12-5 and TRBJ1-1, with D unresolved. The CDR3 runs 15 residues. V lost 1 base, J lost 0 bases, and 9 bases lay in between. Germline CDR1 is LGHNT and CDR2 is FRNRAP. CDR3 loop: CASGLGRVLNTEAFF. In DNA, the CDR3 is TGTGCTAGTGGTTTGGGTCGGGTCCTGAACACTGAAGCTTTCTTT. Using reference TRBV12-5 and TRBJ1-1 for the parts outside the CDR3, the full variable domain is DARVTQTPRHKVTEMGQEVTMRCQPILGHNTVFWYRQTMMQGLELLAYFRNRAPLDDSGMPKDRFSAEMPDATLATLKIQPSEPRDSAVYFCASGLGRVLNTEAFFGQGTRLTVV.

The CDR3 loop reads CASMDRGFYEQYF. CDR3 bases: TGTGCCAGCATGGACAGGGGGTTTTACGAGCAGTACTTC. V gene TRBV25-1 combines with J gene TRBJ2-7; 10 bases are a match to TRBD1. The CDR3 consists of 13 residues. V lost 7 bases to trimming and J lost 4 bases; unmatched junction nucleotides: 4. The germline CDR1 and CDR2 sequences are MGHDK and SYGVNS.

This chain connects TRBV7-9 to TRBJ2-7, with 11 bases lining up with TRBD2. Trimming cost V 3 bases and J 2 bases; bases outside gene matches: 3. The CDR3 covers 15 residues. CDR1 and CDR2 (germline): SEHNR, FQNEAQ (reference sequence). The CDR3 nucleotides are TGTGCCAGCAGCTTTAGCGGGAGGGCTGCCTACGAGCAGTACTTC. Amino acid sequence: CASSFSGRAAYEQYF.

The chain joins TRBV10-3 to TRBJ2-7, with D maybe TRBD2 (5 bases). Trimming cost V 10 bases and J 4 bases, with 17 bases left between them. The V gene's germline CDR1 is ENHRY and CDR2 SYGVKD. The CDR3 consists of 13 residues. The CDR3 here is CASGPRNQYEQYF. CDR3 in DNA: TGTGCCAGCGGGCCCAGGAATCAGTACGAGCAGTACTTC.

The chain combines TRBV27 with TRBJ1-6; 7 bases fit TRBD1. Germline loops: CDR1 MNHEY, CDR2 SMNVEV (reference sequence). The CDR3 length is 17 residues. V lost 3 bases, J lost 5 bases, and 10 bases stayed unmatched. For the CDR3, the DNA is TGTGCCAGCAGTTTTAGGTTAGGGGGCAGGAATAATTCACCCCTCCACTTT. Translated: CASSFRLGGRNNSPLHF.

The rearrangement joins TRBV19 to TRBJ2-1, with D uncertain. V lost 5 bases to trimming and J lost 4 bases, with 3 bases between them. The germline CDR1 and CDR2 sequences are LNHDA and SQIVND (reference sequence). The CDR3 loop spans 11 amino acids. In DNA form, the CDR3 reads TGTGCCAGTAGTCAGTACAATGAGCAGTTCTTC. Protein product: CASSQYNEQFF.

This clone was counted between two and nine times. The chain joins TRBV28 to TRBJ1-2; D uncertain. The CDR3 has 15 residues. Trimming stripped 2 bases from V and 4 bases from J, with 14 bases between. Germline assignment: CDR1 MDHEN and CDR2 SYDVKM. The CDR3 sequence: CASSLPAPAGYGYTF. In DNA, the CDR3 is TGTGCCAGCAGTTTACCCGCCCCGGCCGGCTATGGCTACACCTTC.

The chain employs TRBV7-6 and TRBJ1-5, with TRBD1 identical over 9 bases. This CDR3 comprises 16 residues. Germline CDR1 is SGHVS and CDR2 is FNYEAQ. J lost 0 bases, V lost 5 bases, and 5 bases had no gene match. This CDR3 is CASSLRQGGSNQPQHF. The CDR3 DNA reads TGTGCCAGCAGCCTCAGACAGGGGGGTAGCAATCAGCCCCAGCATTTT. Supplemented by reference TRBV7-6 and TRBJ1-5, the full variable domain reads GAGVSQSPRYKVTKRGQDVALRCDPISGHVSLYWYRQALGQGPEFLTYFNYEAQQDKSGLPNDRFSAERPEGSISTLTIQRTEQRDSAMYRCASSLRQGGSNQPQHFGDGTRLSIL.

The CDR3 DNA follows: TGTGCCAGCAGTTACTTTAGCAATCAGCCCCAGCATTTT. Translating gives CASSYFSNQPQHF. The genes are TRBV6-5 and TRBJ1-5; D is ambiguous. CDR3 length: 13 amino acids. Germline assignment: CDR1 MNHEY and CDR2 SVGAGI. V gave up 1 base and J gave up 0 bases, with 1 base separating them.

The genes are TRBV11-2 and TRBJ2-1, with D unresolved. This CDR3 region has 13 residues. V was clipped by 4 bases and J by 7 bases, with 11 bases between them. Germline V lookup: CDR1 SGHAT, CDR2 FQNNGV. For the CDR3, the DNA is TGTGCCAGCAGCTCAACCATCAAGAATGAGCAGTTCTTC. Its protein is CASSSTIKNEQFF.

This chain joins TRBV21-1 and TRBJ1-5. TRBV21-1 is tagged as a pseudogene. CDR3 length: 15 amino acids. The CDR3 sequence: CASSLERRVPQPQHF. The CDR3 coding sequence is TGTGCCAGCAGCCTAGAACGGCGGGTCCCGCAGCCCCAGCATTTT.

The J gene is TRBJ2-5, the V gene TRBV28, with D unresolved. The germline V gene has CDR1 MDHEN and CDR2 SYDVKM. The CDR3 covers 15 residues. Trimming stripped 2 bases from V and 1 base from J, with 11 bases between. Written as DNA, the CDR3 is TGTGCCAGCAGTTTAGAGTATGGCACCCAAGAGACCCAGTACTTC. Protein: CASSLEYGTQETQYF.

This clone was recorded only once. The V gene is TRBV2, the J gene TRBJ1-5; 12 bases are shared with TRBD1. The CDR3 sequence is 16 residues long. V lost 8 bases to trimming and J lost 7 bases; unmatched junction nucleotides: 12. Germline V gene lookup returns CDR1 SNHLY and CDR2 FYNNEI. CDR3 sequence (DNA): TGTGCCAGCGTGGGGTGGGACAGGGGGCGACAGCAGCCCCAGCATTTT. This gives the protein CASVGWDRGRQQPQHF.

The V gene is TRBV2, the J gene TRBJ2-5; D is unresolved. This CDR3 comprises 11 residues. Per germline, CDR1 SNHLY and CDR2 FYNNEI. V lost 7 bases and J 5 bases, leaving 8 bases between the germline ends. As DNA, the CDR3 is TGTGCCAGCAAAGGGCGGGAGACCCAGTACTTC. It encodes CASKGRETQYF.

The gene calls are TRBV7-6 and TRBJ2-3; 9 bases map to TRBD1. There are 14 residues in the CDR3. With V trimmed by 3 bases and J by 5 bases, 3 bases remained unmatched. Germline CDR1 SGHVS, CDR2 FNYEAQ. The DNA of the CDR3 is TGTGCCAGCAGCTTGACAGGGGGGGTAGATACGCAGTATTTT. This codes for CASSLTGGVDTQYF.

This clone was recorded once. The CDR3 region is CASGPRRDEGYTF. CDR3 sequence (DNA): TGTGCCAGCGGACCTCGGAGGGACGAAGGCTACACCTTC. The chain is built from TRBV2 and TRBJ1-2; possible D gene TRBD1, 5 bases. Germline CDR1 is SNHLY and CDR2 is FYNNEI. Trimming left V 8 bases short and J 8 bases short, with 18 bases between. The CDR3 extends over 13 amino acids.

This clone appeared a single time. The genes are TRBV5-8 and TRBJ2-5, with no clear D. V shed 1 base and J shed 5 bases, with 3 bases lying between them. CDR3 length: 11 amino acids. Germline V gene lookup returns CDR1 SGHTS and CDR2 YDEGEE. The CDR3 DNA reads TGTGCCAGCAGCTTGTTGGAGACCCAGTACTTC. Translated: CASSLLETQYF.

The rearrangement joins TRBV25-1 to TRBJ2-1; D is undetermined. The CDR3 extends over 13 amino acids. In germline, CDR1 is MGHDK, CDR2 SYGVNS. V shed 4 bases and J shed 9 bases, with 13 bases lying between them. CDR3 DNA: TGTGCCAGCAGTGGGGGTTTCACGGGTGAGCAGTTCTTC. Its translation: CASSGGFTGEQFF.

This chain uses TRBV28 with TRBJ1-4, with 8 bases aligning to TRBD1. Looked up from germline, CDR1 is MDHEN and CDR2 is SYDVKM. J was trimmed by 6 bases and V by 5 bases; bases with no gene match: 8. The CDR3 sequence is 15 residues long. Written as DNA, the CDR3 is TGTGCCAGCAGTCCGCCGGGACAGGTTGATGAAAAACTGTTTTTT. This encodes CASSPPGQVDEKLFF.

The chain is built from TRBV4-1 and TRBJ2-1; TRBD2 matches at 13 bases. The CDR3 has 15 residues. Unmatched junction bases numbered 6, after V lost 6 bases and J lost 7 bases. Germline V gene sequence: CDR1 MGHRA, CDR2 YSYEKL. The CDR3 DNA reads TGCGCCAGCAGTCTCCCGGGACTAGCGGGAAATGAGCAGTTCTTC. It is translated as CASSLPGLAGNEQFF.